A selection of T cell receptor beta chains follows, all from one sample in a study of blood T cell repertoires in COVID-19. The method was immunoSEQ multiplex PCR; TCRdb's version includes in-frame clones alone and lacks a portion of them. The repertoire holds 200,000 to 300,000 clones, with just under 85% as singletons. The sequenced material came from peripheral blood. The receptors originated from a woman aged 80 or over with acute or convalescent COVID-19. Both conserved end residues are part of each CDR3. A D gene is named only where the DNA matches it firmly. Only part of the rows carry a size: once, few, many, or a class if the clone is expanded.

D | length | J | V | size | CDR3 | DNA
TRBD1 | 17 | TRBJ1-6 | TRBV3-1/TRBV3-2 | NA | CASSQGGQGGENSPLHF | TGTGCCAGCAGCCAAGGGGGACAGGGAGGCGAAAATTCACCCCTCCACTTT
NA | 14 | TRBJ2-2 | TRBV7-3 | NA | CASSQDPRGGELFF | TGTGCCAGCAGCCAGGACCCTAGGGGTGGGGAGCTGTTTTTT
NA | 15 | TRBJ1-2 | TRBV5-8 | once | CASSPRQKTNYGYTF | TGTGCCAGCAGCCCGAGACAGAAAACTAACTATGGCTACACCTTC
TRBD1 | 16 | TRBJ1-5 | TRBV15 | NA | CATSPTGSRSNQPQHF | TGTGCCACCAGCCCGACAGGGTCTAGGAGCAATCAGCCCCAGCATTTT
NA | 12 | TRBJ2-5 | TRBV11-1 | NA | CASSDLGETQYF | TGTGCCAGCTCGGACTTAGGAGAGACCCAGTACTTC
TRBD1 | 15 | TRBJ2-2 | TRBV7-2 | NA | CASSPGTGRTGELFF | TGTGCCAGCAGTCCTGGGACAGGGAGGACCGGGGAGCTGTTTTTT
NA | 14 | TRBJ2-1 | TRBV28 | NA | CASSLLQGGNEQFF | TGTGCCAGCAGTTTATTACAGGGTGGGAATGAGCAGTTCTTC
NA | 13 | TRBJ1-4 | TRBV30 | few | CAWRTATNEKLFF | TGTGCCTGGAGGACTGCAACTAATGAAAAACTGTTTTTT
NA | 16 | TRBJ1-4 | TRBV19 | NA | CASSIPGQRSNEKLFF | TGTGCCAGTAGTATCCCCGGACAGCGTAGTAATGAAAAACTGTTTTTT
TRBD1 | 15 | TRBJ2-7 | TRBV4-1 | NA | CASSQTGTGRYEQYF | TGCGCCAGCAGCCAAACCGGGACAGGGAGGTACGAGCAGTACTTC